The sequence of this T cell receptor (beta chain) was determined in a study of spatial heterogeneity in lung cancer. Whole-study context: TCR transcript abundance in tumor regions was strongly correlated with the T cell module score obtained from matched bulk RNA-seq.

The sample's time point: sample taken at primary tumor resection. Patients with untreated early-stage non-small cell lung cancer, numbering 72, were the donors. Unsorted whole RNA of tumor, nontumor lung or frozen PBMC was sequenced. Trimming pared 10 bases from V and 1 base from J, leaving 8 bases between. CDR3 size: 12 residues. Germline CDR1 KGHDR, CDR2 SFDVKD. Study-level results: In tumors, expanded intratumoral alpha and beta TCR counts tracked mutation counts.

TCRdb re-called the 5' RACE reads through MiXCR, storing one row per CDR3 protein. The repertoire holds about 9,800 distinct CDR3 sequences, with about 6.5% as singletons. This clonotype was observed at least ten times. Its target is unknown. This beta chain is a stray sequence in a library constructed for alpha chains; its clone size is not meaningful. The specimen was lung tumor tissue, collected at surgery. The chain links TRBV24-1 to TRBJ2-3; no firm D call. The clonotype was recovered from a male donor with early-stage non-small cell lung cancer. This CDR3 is CATSEGTDTQYF. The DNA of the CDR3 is TGTGCCACTTCAGAAGGCACAGATACGCAGTATTTT.